These 13 T cell receptor beta chains share one sample of origin, sequenced in a study of CD8 T cells in Susac syndrome. The authors reverse transcribed roughly 0.5 to 1 ug RNA with random hexamers. A single record per CDR3 protein comes from TCRdb applying MiXCR to the immunoSEQ multiplex PCR reads. The repertoire holds 85,000 to 90,000 distinct CDR3 sequences, with 85% to 95% as singletons. Material for sequencing was CD8+ T cells from PBMCs. The receptors derive from a human donor in good health.

The chain is built from TRBV2 and TRBJ2-7; 7 bases are shared with TRBD2. This CDR3 is built from 15 residues. Germline V gives CDR1 SNHLY, CDR2 FYNNEI. J gave up 1 base and V 3 bases, and 6 bases lay outside the gene matches. The DNA for the CDR3 is TGTGCCAGCAGTGAGGGGGGGGGAATTTCCTACGAGCAGTACTTC. Its translation is CASSEGGGISYEQYF.

The V and J genes are TRBV7-2 and TRBJ1-1, with unresolved D. V dropped 2 bases and J dropped 11 bases, with 18 bases sitting between them. Germline values: CDR1 SGHTA, CDR2 FQGNSA. The CDR3 is made up of 14 amino acids. The CDR3 sequence: CASSLPGVSYRAFF. In DNA, the CDR3 is TGTGCCAGCAGCTTACCGGGTGTTTCCTATCGGGCTTTCTTT.

The rearrangement links TRBV24-1 to TRBJ2-2; 8 bases align to TRBD1. The CDR3 is 12 amino acids. Germline CDR1 reads KGHDR; CDR2 reads SFDVKD. Germline trimming cut 1 base from V and 13 bases from J; bases unmatched to any gene: 1. CDR3 in DNA: TGTGCCACCAGTGATTTCGGGACAGGGCTGTTTTTT. It translates to CATSDFGTGLFF.

The CDR3 here is CASSPDENIQYF. For the CDR3, the DNA is TGTGCCAGCAGCCCGGACGAAAACATTCAGTACTTC. This chain joins TRBV7-8 and TRBJ2-4; D call uncertain. The CDR3 contains 12 residues. CDR1 is SGHVS, CDR2 FQNEAQ, per germline. V lost 5 bases to trimming and J lost 5 bases, with 7 bases between them. Full variable domain (rest looked up from reference TRBV7-8 and TRBJ2-4): GAGVSQSPRYKVAKRGQDVALRCDPISGHVSLFWYQQALGQGPEFLTYFQNEAQLDKSGLPSDRFFAERPEGSVSTLKIQRTQQEDSAVYLCASSPDENIQYFGAGTRLSVL.

V is TRBV13 and J is TRBJ2-2, with 9 bases lining up with TRBD2. V lost 7 bases to trimming and J lost 1 base; unmatched junction nucleotides: 13. Germline V gives CDR1 PRHDT, CDR2 FYEKMQ (reference sequence). The length of the CDR3 is 18 residues. CDR3 sequence (DNA): TGTGCCAGCACCTCAGGCCTGGCTAGCGGGGTGAACACCGGGGAGCTGTTTTTT. The encoded protein is CASTSGLASGVNTGELFF.

The chain has TRBV13 and TRBJ2-2, with 10 bases lining up with TRBD2. There are 17 residues in the CDR3. Unmatched junction bases numbered 16, after V lost 5 bases and J lost 10 bases. The V gene's germline CDR1 is PRHDT and CDR2 FYEKMQ (reference sequence). CDR3 amino acids: CASSPTLQRGGSKELFF. Written as DNA, the CDR3 is TGTGCCAGCAGCCCCACCCTCCAGCGGGGGGGCTCTAAGGAGCTGTTTTTT.

The gene calls are TRBV28 and TRBJ1-5, with D perhaps TRBD1 (5 bases). Trimming stripped 6 bases from V and 1 base from J, with 13 bases between. The germline gives CDR1 MDHEN, CDR2 SYDVKM. The CDR3 is 15 residues long. As DNA, the CDR3 is TGTGCCAGCAGCGAAGGGACGGTCAGCAATCAGCCCCAGCATTTT. Amino acids: CASSEGTVSNQPQHF. Variable domain in full (rest from reference TRBV28 and TRBJ1-5): DVKVTQSSRYLVKRTGEKVFLECVQDMDHENMFWYRQDPGLGLRLIYFSYDVKMKEKGDIPEGYSVSREKKERFSLILESASTNQTSMYLCASSEGTVSNQPQHFGDGTRLSIL.

The chain carries TRBV12-3 or TRBV12-4 and TRBJ1-1, with D unresolved. V was trimmed by 3 bases and J by 6 bases, leaving 8 bases between them. This CDR3 has 12 residues. CDR3 region: CASSFYAPEAFF. Here the CDR3 DNA reads TGTGCCAGCAGTTTTTATGCTCCTGAAGCTTTCTTT.

The chain joins TRBV9 to TRBJ2-7; D might be TRBD1 or TRBD2, each matching 5 bases. The CDR3 totals 17 residues. V lost 3 bases, J lost 3 bases, and 22 bases lay in between. Germline V gives CDR1 SGDLS, CDR2 YYNGEE. This CDR3 is CASSDPSGTASDYEQYF. CDR3 nucleotides: TGTGCCAGCAGCGACCCATCCGGGACGGCTTCCGACTACGAGCAGTACTTC.

This chain uses TRBV2 with TRBJ1-1, with D possibly TRBD1 on 5 matching bases. The germline V and J ends were trimmed by 0 bases and 7 bases, with 12 bases remaining between them. The CDR3 spans 14 residues. Germline V gene data show CDR1 as SNHLY and CDR2 as FYNNEI. The CDR3 here is CASSEAPGESEAFF. CDR3 sequence (DNA): TGTGCCAGCAGTGAAGCCCCGGGGGAAAGTGAAGCTTTCTTT.

The V and J genes are TRBV5-1 and TRBJ2-1, with D maybe TRBD2 (5 bases). Trimming pared 2 bases from V and 9 bases from J, leaving 15 bases between. CDR1 is SGHRS and CDR2 is YFSETQ in the germline V gene. This CDR3 region has 14 residues. The CDR3 here is CASSFVAGGAEQFF. CDR3 bases: TGCGCCAGCAGCTTCGTGGCAGGAGGAGCTGAGCAGTTCTTC.

The V call is TRBV3-1, the J call TRBJ2-1; no firm D call. This CDR3 region has 12 residues. Germline values: CDR1 LGHDT, CDR2 YNNKEL (reference sequence). V was clipped by 4 bases and J by 5 bases, with 6 bases between them. The CDR3 reads CASSLRNNEQFF. The DNA of the CDR3 is TGTGCCAGCAGCCTTCGAAACAATGAGCAGTTCTTC.

The chain has TRBV5-1 and TRBJ1-1, with D tentatively TRBD1 (6 bases). V lost 1 base and J 7 bases, leaving 20 bases between the germline ends. Germline CDR1 is SGHRS and CDR2 is YFSETQ. This CDR3 is 16 amino acids long. The CDR3 protein is CASSLLPTGSGDEAFF. The CDR3 region has the DNA TGCGCCAGCAGCTTGCTACCAACAGGGTCGGGGGATGAAGCTTTCTTT.